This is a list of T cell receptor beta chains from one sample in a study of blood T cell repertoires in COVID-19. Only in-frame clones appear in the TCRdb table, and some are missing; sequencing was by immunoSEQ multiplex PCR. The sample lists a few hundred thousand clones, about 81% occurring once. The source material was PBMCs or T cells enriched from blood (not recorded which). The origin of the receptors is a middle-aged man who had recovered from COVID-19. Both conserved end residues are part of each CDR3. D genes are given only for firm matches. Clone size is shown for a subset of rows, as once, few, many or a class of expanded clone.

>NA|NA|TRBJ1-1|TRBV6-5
TGTGCCACGTACAGCTCTGGAACTGAAGCTTTCTTT
CATYSSGTEAFF
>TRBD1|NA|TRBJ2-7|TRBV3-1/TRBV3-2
TGTGCCAGCAGCCAGCAAGACAGGGTGTCCGAGCAGTACTTC
CASSQQDRVSEQYF
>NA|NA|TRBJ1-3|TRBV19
TGTGCCAGTAGCCCTGGGGCCAGGCTGACCAACACCATATATTTT
CASSPGARLTNTIYF
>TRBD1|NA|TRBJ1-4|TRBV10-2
TGCGCCAGCAAAAAAGGACGGGACAGGGTGAAGGGAGAACTGTTTTTT
CASKKGRDRVKGELFF
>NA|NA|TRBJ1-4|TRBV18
TGTGCCAGCTCACGCGCAACTAATGAAAAACTGTTTTTT
CASSRATNEKLFF
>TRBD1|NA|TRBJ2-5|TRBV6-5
TGTGCCAGCTCCCCCGAGGACAGGGCGGTGGAGACCCAGTACTTC
CASSPEDRAVETQYF
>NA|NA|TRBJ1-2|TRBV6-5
TGTGCCAGCAGTTACTCGGGGGGTTATAACTATGGCTACACCTTC
CASSYSGGYNYGYTF
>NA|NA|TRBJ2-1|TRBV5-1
TGCGCCAGCAGCTGGGGCTGGGATGAGCAGTTCTTC
CASSWGWDEQFF
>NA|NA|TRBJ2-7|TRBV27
TGTGCCAGCAGTGGGATAGGGACACTGGCCATCTACGAGCAGTACTTC
CASSGIGTLAIYEQYF
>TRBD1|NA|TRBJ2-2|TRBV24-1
TGTGCCACCAGTCCCCCAGGGGGCACCGGGGAGCTGTTTTTT
CATSPPGGTGELFF
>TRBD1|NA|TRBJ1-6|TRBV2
TGTGCCAGCAAGACAGGGGCGGGTCGGTATTCACCCCTCCACTTT
CASKTGAGRYSPLHF
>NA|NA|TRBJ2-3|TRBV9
TGTGCCAGCAGCGTAGTTGGGGGGAGTTCTGGAGATACGCAGTATTTT
CASSVVGGSSGDTQYF
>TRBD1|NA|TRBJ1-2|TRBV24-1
TGTGCCACCAGCGGGACAGGGTTCGGCTACACCTTC
CATSGTGFGYTF
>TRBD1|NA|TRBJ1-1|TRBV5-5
TGTGCCAGCGCCGGACAGGGGTCGGACACTGAAGCTTTCTTT
CASAGQGSDTEAFF
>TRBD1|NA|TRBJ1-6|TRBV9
TGTGCCAGCAGCCCTACCGGGACAGGGAATTCACCCCTCCACTTT
CASSPTGTGNSPLHF
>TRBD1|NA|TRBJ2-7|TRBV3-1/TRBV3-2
TGTGCCAGCAGCCAAGCGGGACAGGGAACGGTCGAGCAGTACTTC
CASSQAGQGTVEQYF
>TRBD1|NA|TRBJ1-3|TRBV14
TGTGCCAGCAGCCGACAGGGTTCAGGAAACACCATATATTTT
CASSRQGSGNTIYF
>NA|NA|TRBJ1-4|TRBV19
TGTGCCAGTGCAAGAGCCTCAACTAATGAAAAACTGTTTTTT
CASARASTNEKLFF
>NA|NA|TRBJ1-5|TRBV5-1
TGCGCCAGCAGCTTGTCGGCCGGAGATATCCCCCAGCATTTT
CASSLSAGDIPQHF
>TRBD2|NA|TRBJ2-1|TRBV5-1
TGCGCCAGCATCGGATCTAGCGGGGGTTCCTACAATGAGCAGTTCTTC
CASIGSSGGSYNEQFF
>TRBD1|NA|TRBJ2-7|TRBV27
TGTGCCAGCAGTTTATACCCCCAGGGGGCCTCCTACGAGCAGTACTTC
CASSLYPQGASYEQYF
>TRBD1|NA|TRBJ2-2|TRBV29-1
TGCAGCGTCTATACAGGGGGGTACACCGGGGAGCTGTTTTTT
CSVYTGGYTGELFF
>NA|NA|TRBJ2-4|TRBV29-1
TGCAGCGTTGAAGAGAAATACGGGAAAGCCAAAAACATTCAGTACTTC
CSVEEKYGKAKNIQYF
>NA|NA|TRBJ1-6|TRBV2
TGTGCCAGCATCTTTGAAGCGAGCTCCTATAATTCACCCCTCCACTTT
CASIFEASSYNSPLHF
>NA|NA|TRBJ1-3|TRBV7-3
TGTGCCAGCAGCTTAAGCCCGGGGCAGGGGAACACCATATATTTT
CASSLSPGQGNTIYF
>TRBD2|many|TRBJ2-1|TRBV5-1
TGCGCCAGCAGCTGGGGGACTAGCGGGAGGGAGTTCTTC
CASSWGTSGREFF
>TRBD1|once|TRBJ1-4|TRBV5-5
TGTGCCAGCAGCATTAGACAGGGGGCAGGTGAAAAACTGTTTTTT
CASSIRQGAGEKLFF
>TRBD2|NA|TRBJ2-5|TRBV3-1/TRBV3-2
TGTGCCAGCAGCCAAGTGATAAGTGAGCGGGAGGGAGAGACCCAGTACTTC
CASSQVISEREGETQYF
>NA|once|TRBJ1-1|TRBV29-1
TGCAGCGTTCAGGAGAACACTGAAGCTTTCTTT
CSVQENTEAFF
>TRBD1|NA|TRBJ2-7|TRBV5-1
TGCGCCAGCAGCACCGGTCAGGGGGCGCGGTACGAGCAGTACTTC
CASSTGQGARYEQYF
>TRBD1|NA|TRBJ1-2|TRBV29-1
TGCAGCGCTGGGGACAGGGGTTATGGCTACACCTTC
CSAGDRGYGYTF
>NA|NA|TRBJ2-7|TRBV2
TGTGCCAGCAGTGGGAGGGGGCAAGGCGAGCAGTACTTC
CASSGRGQGEQYF
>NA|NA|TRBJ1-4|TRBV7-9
TGTGCCAGCAGCTTGGTACAGGGTCCTAATGAAAAACTGTTTTTT
CASSLVQGPNEKLFF
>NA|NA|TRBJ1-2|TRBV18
TGTGCCAGCTCACCGCGGACAGCCTTCTATGGCTACACCTTC
CASSPRTAFYGYTF
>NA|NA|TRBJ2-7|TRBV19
TGTGCCAGTAGTATTGGAGTGGTGAGCTCCTACGAGCAGTACTTC
CASSIGVVSSYEQYF
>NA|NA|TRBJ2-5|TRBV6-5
TGTGCCAGCAGGCGGGTGTACCAAGAGACCCAGTACTTC
CASRRVYQETQYF
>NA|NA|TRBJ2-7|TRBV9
TGTGCCAGCAGCGTAGAGGCGGGGCTTGGGCAGTACTTC
CASSVEAGLGQYF
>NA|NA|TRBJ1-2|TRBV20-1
TGCAGTGCTAGTGGCCAGGGTAGAGGCTACACCTTC
CSASGQGRGYTF
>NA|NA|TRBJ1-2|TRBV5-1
TGCGCCAGCAGCTTGGCCGGTAGCGGGAACTATGGCTACACCTTC
CASSLAGSGNYGYTF
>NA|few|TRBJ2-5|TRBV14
TGTGCCAGCAGCCACGGTCAGACCCAGTACTTC
CASSHGQTQYF
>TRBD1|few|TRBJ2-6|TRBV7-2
TGTGCCAGCAGCCCAGGGGGCGCCTCTGGGGCCAACGTCCTGACTTTC
CASSPGGASGANVLTF
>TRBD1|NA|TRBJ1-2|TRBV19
TGTGCCAGTAATCCCGGGACAGGCTATGGCTACACCTTC
CASNPGTGYGYTF
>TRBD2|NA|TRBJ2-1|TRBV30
TGTGCCTGGGGAATGGGACTAGCGGACAATGAGCAGTTCTTC
CAWGMGLADNEQFF
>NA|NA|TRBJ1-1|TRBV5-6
TGTGCCAGCAGCACTCGACGGGTGGGTGCTGAAGCTTTCTTT
CASSTRRVGAEAFF
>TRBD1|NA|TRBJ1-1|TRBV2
TGTGCCAGCACTACGGGACAGGGGAACACTGAAGCTTTCTTT
CASTTGQGNTEAFF
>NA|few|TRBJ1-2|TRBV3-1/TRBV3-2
TGTGCCAGCAGCCCATGGGGGGAAAATGGCTACACCTTC
CASSPWGENGYTF
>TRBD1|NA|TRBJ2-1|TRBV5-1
TGCGCCAGCTCCAACCTGGGACAGGGAGGATTGGGTTCCTACAATGAGCAGTTCTTC
CASSNLGQGGLGSYNEQFF
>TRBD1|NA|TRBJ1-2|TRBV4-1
TGCGCCAGCAGCCACAACCAACCGGGACAGGGGGGCGGCTACACCTTC
CASSHNQPGQGGGYTF
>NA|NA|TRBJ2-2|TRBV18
TGTGCCAGCTCACCAATGACAGATTCTACCGGGGAGCTGTTTTTT
CASSPMTDSTGELFF
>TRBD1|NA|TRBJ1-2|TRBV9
TGTGCCAGCAGGGGACAGTTTACGGGCTACACCTTC
CASRGQFTGYTF
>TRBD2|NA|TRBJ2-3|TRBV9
TGTGCCAGCAGGTCGACTAGCGGGAGGTCCACAGATACGCAGTATTTT
CASRSTSGRSTDTQYF
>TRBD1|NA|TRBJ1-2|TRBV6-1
TGTGCCAGCAGTGAAGAACAGGGGGGGAACTATGGCTACACCTTC
CASSEEQGGNYGYTF
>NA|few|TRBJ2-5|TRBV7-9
TGTGCCAGCAGCTTATCAGGGGTCAGGGAGACCCAGTACTTC
CASSLSGVRETQYF
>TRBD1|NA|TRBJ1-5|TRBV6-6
TGTGCCAGCAGTTATTCGACAGGGGGCTACGGTCAGCCCCAGCATTTT
CASSYSTGGYGQPQHF
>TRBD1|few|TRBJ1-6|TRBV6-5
TGTGCCAGCAGTCGGACAGGGGGGCTAGGTTCACCCCTCCACTTT
CASSRTGGLGSPLHF
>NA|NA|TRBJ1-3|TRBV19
TGTGCCAGTAGTACTCCGACAGCCTCTGGAAACACCATATATTTT
CASSTPTASGNTIYF
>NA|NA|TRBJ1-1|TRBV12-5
TGTGCTAGTGGCCAAGGGGGGGGCGGTAAGAACACTGAAGCTTTCTTT
CASGQGGGGKNTEAFF
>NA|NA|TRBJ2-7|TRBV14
TGTGCCAGCAGCCAAGAGCGGGGTTACGAGCAGTACTTC
CASSQERGYEQYF